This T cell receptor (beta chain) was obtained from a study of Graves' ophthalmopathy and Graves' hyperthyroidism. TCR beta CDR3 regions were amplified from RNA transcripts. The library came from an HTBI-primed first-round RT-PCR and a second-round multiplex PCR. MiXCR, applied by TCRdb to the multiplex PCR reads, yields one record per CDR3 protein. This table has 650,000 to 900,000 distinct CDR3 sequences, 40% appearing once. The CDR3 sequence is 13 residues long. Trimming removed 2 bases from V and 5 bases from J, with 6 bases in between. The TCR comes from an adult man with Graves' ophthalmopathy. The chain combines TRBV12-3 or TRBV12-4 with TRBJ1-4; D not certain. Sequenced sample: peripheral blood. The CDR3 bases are TGTGCCAGCAGTTTACCGGTGAATGAAAAACTGTTTTTT. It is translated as CASSLPVNEKLFF.